This is a list of T cell receptor beta chains from one sample in a study of blood T cells in healthy people across ages. TCRdb recomputed calls from the 5' RACE reads with MiXCR, one row per CDR3 protein. The sample contains roughly 1.5 million distinct CDR3 sequences, approximately 43% of which appear only once. The specimen sequenced was blood. The receptors derive from a woman under 30 in good health. Both conserved end residues are part of each CDR3. The D gene is left open where the match is weak. Where a row states a size, it is once, few, many or the class of an expanded clone; other rows omit it.

>TRBJ1-1|.|TRBV9|14|.
TGTGCCAGCAGCGTGGGGGAGATGAACACTGAAGCTTTCTTT
CASSVGEMNTEAFF
>TRBJ2-3|.|TRBV4-3|15|TRBD2
TGCGCCAGCAGCCCTTCCTACCCCTCACTAGCGACGCAGTATTTT
CASSPSYPSLATQYF
>TRBJ2-1|.|TRBV11-3|15|.
TGTGTCAGCAGCCAAGACGGGAGCTCCTACAATGAGCAGTTCTTC
CVSSQDGSSYNEQFF
>TRBJ1-1|.|TRBV10-3|17|.
TGTGCCATCAGTGAGTCGACTCTTGGCAGCGAAAACACTGAAGCTTTCTTT
CAISESTLGSENTEAFF
>TRBJ2-3|.|TRBV27|17|TRBD2
TGTGCCAGCGGGGGGGGGAGAAGGGGATTCGGCACAGATACGCAGTATTTT
CASGGGRRGFGTDTQYF
>TRBJ1-6|.|TRBV4-1|17|TRBD1
TGCGCCAGCAGCCTAAAGAAGGGAGGACAGGCCGATTCACCCCTCCACTTT
CASSLKKGGQADSPLHF
>TRBJ2-4|.|TRBV20-1|15|TRBD1
TGCAGTGCTGAGGGGGCCTCCCGGGCCAAAAACATTCAGTACTTC
CSAEGASRAKNIQYF
>TRBJ2-1|few|TRBV13|12|.
TGTGCCAGCAGCGTGAGGGGGGATGAGCAGTTCTTC
CASSVRGDEQFF
>TRBJ1-2|few|TRBV7-9|15|.
TGTGCCAGCAGCCCCGGACAGCTACTAGACTATGGCTACACCTTC
CASSPGQLLDYGYTF
>TRBJ2-5|.|TRBV20-1|12|.
TGCAGTGGCCGGGGGTACCAAGAGACCCAGTACTTC
CSGRGYQETQYF
>TRBJ2-1|.|TRBV28|14|.
TGTGCCAGCAGTTTCGCAGGTTATCGCGATGAGCAGTTCTTC
CASSFAGYRDEQFF
>TRBJ2-3|.|TRBV7-9|14|TRBD1
TGTGCCAGCAGCGTTGACAGGGCCATCAATACGCAGTATTTT
CASSVDRAINTQYF
>TRBJ2-7|.|TRBV12-3/TRBV12-4|17|TRBD2
TGTGCCAGCACCACCCGGCTAGCGGGGAGGTCCTACAATGAGCAGTACTTC
CASTTRLAGRSYNEQYF
>TRBJ1-2|.|TRBV6-2/TRBV6-3|16|.
TGTGCCAGCAGATCGGCCTCGCGGGAAAGGGGCTATGGCTACACCTTC
CASRSASRERGYGYTF
>TRBJ2-5|.|TRBV5-1|13|.
TGCGCCAGCAGCGCGATGATAAGCTACGAGCGGTACTTC
CASSAMISYERYF
>TRBJ1-2|.|TRBV20-1|14|.
TGCAGTGCTAGTAGTTCGAATACTCACTATGGCTACACCTTC
CSASSSNTHYGYTF
>TRBJ1-4|.|TRBV6-5|13|TRBD1
TGTGCCAGCAGTCGAGGGACAGGGGAAAAACTGTTTTTT
CASSRGTGEKLFF
>TRBJ2-5|few|TRBV24-1|13|TRBD2
TGTGCCACCAGTTTGGCGGGAGCAGAGACCCAGTACTTC
CATSLAGAETQYF
>TRBJ2-3|.|TRBV28|15|.
TGTGCCAGCAGTTCTACCCTGGACACCACAGATACGCAGTATTTT
CASSSTLDTTDTQYF
>TRBJ1-4|few|TRBV11-2|13|.
TGTGCCAGCAGCCGGGACTTTAATGAAAAACTGTTTTTT
CASSRDFNEKLFF
>TRBJ2-7|.|TRBV4-3|13|.
TGCGCCAGCAGCACCCGACGGTACAATGAGCAGTACTTC
CASSTRRYNEQYF
>TRBJ1-2|.|TRBV7-9|15|.
TGTGCCAGCAGCTTAGTTCCGGCAGGGAACTATGGCTACACCTTC
CASSLVPAGNYGYTF
>TRBJ1-1|.|TRBV30|13|TRBD1
TGTGCCTGGAAAAGACAGGGGGATACTGAAGCTTTCTTT
CAWKRQGDTEAFF
>TRBJ1-1|once|TRBV7-9|17|TRBD1
TGTGCCAGCAGAGTACCCGGGACAGGGAGGGTTAACACTGAAGCTTTCTTT
CASRVPGTGRVNTEAFF
>TRBJ2-7|few|TRBV20-1|14|TRBD1
TGCAGTGCTAGAAACGGGGACAGCCTCTACGAGCAGTACTTC
CSARNGDSLYEQYF
>TRBJ2-1|.|TRBV5-1|15|TRBD2
TGCGCCAGCGGATTGGTAGCGGGGTCGTACAATGAGCAGTTCTTC
CASGLVAGSYNEQFF
>TRBJ2-3|few|TRBV7-2|14|TRBD2
TGTGCCATTTCTAGCGGGGGAGGGTCAGATACGCAGTATTTT
CAISSGGGSDTQYF
>TRBJ2-5|.|TRBV20-1|14|.
TGCAGTGCTAGAGTTCGGACCGGCCAAGAGACCCAGTACTTC
CSARVRTGQETQYF
>TRBJ2-1|.|TRBV10-3|15|TRBD2
TGTGCCATCAGCCCCGGACTAGCGGGGGGCCGCGAGCAGTTCTTC
CAISPGLAGGREQFF
>TRBJ2-1|.|TRBV6-5|15|TRBD1
TGTGCCAGCAGTTCCGGGACAGGGTTGGGCAATGAGCAGTTCTTC
CASSSGTGLGNEQFF
>TRBJ1-2|few|TRBV6-5|15|TRBD1
TGTGCCAGCAGTTACGGGGACAGGCCTGCCTATGGCTACACCTTC
CASSYGDRPAYGYTF
>TRBJ2-7|few|TRBV7-2|16|TRBD2
TGTGCCAGCAGCTACTTCGGGAGCGGGGGTTCCTACGAGCAGTACTTC
CASSYFGSGGSYEQYF
>TRBJ2-4|.|TRBV20-1|14|.
TGCAGTGCTAGTCCGGGGGAGGCCAAAAACATTCAGTACTTC
CSASPGEAKNIQYF
>TRBJ1-2|few|TRBV7-9|16|.
TGTGCCAGCAGCTTAGCTATCGGGGTGGAGGAGGACGGCTACACCTTC
CASSLAIGVEEDGYTF
>TRBJ2-7|.|TRBV7-2|14|.
TGTGCCAGCAGCTTTGGGGACACACCCTACGAGCAGTACTTC
CASSFGDTPYEQYF
>TRBJ2-1|few|TRBV29-1|15|.
TGCAGCGTTGAAGGCCGAGCTCCAGCCTACAATGAGCAGTTCTTC
CSVEGRAPAYNEQFF
>TRBJ1-5|few|TRBV6-2/TRBV6-3|16|TRBD1
TGTGCCAGCAGTTACTCGACAGGGCGTGGCAATCAGCCCCAGCATTTT
CASSYSTGRGNQPQHF
>TRBJ2-5|.|TRBV12-3/TRBV12-4|15|.
TGTGCCAGCAGTTTAATTGTGGGAGCCCCAGAGACCCAGTACTTC
CASSLIVGAPETQYF
>TRBJ1-6|.|TRBV7-9|15|.
TGTGCCAGCAGCTTAGGCTGGACATCGGATTCACCCCTCCACTTT
CASSLGWTSDSPLHF
>TRBJ2-5|few|TRBV5-1|13|.
TGCGCCAGCAGTCACAAGTACCAAGAGACCCAGTACTTC
CASSHKYQETQYF
>TRBJ2-3|.|TRBV7-2|14|TRBD1
TGTGTCAGCAGCTTAGGGGGACAGACAGATACGCAGTATTTT
CVSSLGGQTDTQYF
>TRBJ2-1|.|TRBV2|9|.
TGTGCCAAGGGGAATGAGCAGTTCTTC
CAKGNEQFF